This T cell receptor (beta chain) is from a study of Tregs in tolerant kidney transplant recipients. Per germline, CDR1 LGHNA and CDR2 YNFKEQ. The length of the CDR3 is 14 residues. Trimming cost V 2 bases and J 6 bases, with 11 bases left between them. General study results and limits: Expanding Tregs on activated donor B cells appeared to best identify donor-specific TCRbeta clones. Nucleotide sequences could not be compared across some patients' samples due to primer changes.

Profiling relied on immunoSEQ multiplex PCR, and the TCRdb table lists in-frame clones only, not all of them. The sample yields some 21,000 clones, roughly 80% seen once. Worth noting for this clone: Its antigen is as yet unknown.

Recipients received nonmyeloablative bone marrow transplants from related graft donors, with transient mixed chimerism. Unstimulated regulatory T cells (CD4+CD25+CD127-), CD4+CD25- non-regulatory cells, CD4 and CD8 cells were FACS-sorted from thawed PBMCs. The rearrangement joins TRBV4-2 to TRBJ1-3; D is unresolved. This TCR derives from a human patient who received a combined kidney and bone marrow transplant. A subset of T cells may come from the graft donor. The sequenced sample was CD8+ T cells from blood (PBMCs), obtained 6 months after the transplant. CDR3 residues: CASSQTGALNTIYF. CDR3 DNA: TGTGCCAGCAGCCAAACGGGAGCGTTAAACACCATATATTTT.